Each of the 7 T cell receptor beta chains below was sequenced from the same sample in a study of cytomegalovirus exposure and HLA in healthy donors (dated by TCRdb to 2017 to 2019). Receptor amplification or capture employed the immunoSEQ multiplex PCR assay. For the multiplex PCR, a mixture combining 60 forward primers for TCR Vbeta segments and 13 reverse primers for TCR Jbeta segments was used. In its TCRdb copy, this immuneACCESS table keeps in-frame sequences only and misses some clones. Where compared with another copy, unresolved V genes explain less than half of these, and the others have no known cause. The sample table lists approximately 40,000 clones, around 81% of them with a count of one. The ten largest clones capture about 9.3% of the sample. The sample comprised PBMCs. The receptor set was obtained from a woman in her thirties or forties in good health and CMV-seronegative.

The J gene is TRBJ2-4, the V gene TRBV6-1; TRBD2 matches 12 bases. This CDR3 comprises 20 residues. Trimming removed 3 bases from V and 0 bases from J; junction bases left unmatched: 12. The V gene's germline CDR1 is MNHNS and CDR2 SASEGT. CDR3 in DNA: TGTGCCAGCAGTGATATACTAGCGGGGGGCCTTTTCGTAGCCAAAAACATTCAGTACTTC. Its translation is CASSDILAGGLFVAKNIQYF.

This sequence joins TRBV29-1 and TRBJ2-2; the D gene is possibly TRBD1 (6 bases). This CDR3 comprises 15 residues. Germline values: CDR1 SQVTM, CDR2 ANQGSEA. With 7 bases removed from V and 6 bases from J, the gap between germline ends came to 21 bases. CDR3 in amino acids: CSASLPGVSAGELFF. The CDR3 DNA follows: TGCAGCGCCTCGTTACCAGGGGTTTCTGCCGGGGAGCTGTTTTTT.

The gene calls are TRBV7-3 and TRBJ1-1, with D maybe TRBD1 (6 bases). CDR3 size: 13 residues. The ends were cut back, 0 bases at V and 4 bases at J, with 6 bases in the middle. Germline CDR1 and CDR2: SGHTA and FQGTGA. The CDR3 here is CASSLTGGTEAFF. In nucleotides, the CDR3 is TGTGCCAGCAGCTTAACAGGGGGCACTGAAGCTTTCTTT.

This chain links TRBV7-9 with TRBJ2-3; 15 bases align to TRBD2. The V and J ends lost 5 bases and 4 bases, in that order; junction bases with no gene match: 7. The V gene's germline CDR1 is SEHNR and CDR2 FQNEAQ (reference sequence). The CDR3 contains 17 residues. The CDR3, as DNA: TGTGCCAGCAGCCTGGCAGGGACTAGCGGGGGGCCAGATACGCAGTATTTT. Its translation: CASSLAGTSGGPDTQYF. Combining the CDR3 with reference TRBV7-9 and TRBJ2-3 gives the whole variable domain DTGVSQNPRHKITKRGQNVTFRCDPISEHNRLYWYRQTLGQGPEFLTYFQNEAQLEKSRLLSDRFSAERPKGSFSTLEIQRTEQGDSAMYLCASSLAGTSGGPDTQYFGPGTRLTVL.

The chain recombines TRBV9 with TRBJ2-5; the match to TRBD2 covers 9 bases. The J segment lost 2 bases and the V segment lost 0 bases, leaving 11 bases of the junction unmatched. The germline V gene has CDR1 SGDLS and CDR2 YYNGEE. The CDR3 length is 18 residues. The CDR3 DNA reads TGTGCCAGCAGCGTAGGTGGGCTAGCGGGGACTGTTCAAGAGACCCAGTACTTC. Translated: CASSVGGLAGTVQETQYF.

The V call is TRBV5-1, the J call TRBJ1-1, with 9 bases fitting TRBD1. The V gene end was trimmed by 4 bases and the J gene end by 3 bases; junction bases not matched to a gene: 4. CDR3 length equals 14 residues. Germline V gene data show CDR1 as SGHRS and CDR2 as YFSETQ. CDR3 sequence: CASSQQGADTEAFF. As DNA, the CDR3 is TGCGCCAGCAGCCAACAGGGGGCTGACACTGAAGCTTTCTTT. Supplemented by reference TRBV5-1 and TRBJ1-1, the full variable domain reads KAGVTQTPRYLIKTRGQQVTLSCSPISGHRSVSWYQQTPGQGLQFLFEYFSETQRNKGNFPGRFSGRQFSNSRSEMNVSTLELGDSALYLCASSQQGADTEAFFGQGTRLTVV.

Written as DNA, the CDR3 is TGCAGCGTTGACCGGGGGAGGGAAGAGACCCAGTACTTC. Its translation is CSVDRGREETQYF. The chain recombines TRBV29-1 with TRBJ2-5; the match to TRBD2 covers 7 bases. The length of the CDR3 is 13 residues. Unmatched junction bases numbered 4, after V lost 3 bases and J lost 3 bases. The germline V gene encodes CDR1 SQVTM and CDR2 ANQGSEA.